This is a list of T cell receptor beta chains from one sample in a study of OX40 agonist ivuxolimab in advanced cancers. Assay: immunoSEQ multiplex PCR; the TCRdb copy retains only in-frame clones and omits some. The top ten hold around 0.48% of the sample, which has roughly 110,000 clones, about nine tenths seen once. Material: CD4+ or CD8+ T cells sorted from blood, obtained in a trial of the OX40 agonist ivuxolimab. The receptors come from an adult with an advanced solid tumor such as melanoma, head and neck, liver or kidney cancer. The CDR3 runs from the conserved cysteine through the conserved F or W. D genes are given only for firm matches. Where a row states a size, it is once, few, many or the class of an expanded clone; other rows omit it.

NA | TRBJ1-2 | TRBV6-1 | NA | CASSEDEQTASYGYTF | TGTGCCAGCAGTGAAGATGAACAGACCGCATCCTATGGCTACACCTTC
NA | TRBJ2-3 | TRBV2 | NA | CASRPGHSTDTQYF | TGTGCCAGCAGGCCGGGACACAGCACAGATACGCAGTATTTT
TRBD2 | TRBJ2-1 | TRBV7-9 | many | CASSPSGGLYNEQFF | TGTGCCAGCAGCCCTAGCGGGGGGCTTTACAATGAGCAGTTCTTC
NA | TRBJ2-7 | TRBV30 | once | CAYGRSSYEQYF | TGTGCCTACGGAAGGAGCTCCTACGAGCAGTACTTC
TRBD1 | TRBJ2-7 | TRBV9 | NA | CASSATGGRGEQYF | TGTGCCAGCAGCGCCACAGGGGGCAGGGGCGAGCAGTACTTC
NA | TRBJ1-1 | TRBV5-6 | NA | CASSLVQLPTEAFF | TGTGCCAGCAGCTTGGTACAGTTACCCACTGAAGCTTTCTTT
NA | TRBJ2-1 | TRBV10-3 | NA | CAISSRDNEQFF | TGTGCCATCAGCTCCCGCGACAATGAGCAGTTCTTC
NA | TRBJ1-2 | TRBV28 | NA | CASSGTSYGYTF | TGTGCCAGCAGCGGGACATCTTATGGCTACACCTTC
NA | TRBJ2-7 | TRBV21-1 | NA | CASSKAILTGHYEQYF | TGTGCCAGCAGCAAAGCCATTTTGACAGGGCACTACGAGCAGTACTTC
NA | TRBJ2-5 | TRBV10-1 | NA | CASSGSHQETQYF | TGCGCCAGCAGTGGGTCTCACCAAGAGACCCAGTACTTC
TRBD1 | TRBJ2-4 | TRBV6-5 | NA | CASSYISGTENIQYF | TGTGCCAGCAGTTACATTTCTGGGACAGAGAACATTCAGTACTTC
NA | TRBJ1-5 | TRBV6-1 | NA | CASSVQQGEQPQHF | TGTGCCAGCAGTGTTCAACAGGGAGAGCAGCCCCAGCATTTT
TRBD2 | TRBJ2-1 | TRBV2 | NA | CASSEAGLEQFF | TGTGCCAGCAGTGAAGCGGGACTAGAGCAATTCTTC
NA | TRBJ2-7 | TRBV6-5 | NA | CASSYDTGAEQYF | TGTGCCAGCAGTTACGACACGGGGGCCGAGCAGTACTTC
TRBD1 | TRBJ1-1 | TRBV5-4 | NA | CASSQRRPGQGANTEAFF | TGTGCCAGCAGCCAACGACGGCCGGGACAGGGGGCGAACACTGAAGCTTTCTTT
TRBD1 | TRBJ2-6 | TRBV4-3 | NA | CASSLDRAGANVLTF | TGCGCCAGCAGCCTTGACAGGGCTGGGGCCAACGTCCTGACTTTC
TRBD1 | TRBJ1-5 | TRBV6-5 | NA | CASSTGASNQPQHF | TGTGCCAGCAGTACAGGGGCAAGCAATCAGCCCCAGCATTTT
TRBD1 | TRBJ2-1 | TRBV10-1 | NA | CASRTGTGNYNEQFF | TGCGCCAGCCGGACCGGGACAGGGAATTACAATGAGCAGTTCTTC
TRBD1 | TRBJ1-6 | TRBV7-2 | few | CASSLDRGSPLHF | TGTGCCAGCAGCCTGGACAGGGGTTCACCCCTCCACTTT
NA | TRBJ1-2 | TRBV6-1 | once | CASRETGSLGGYTF | TGTGCCAGCAGGGAAACAGGGTCCTTAGGTGGCTACACCTTC
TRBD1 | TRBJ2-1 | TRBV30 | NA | CAWSTGTGGDEQFF | TGTGCCTGGAGTACTGGGACAGGGGGTGATGAGCAGTTCTTC
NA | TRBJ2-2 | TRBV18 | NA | CASSPLQGTGELFF | TGTGCCAGCTCACCCCTACAGGGCACCGGGGAGCTGTTTTTT
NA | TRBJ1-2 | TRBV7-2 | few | CASSFQGVEGYTF | TGTGCCAGCAGCTTCCAGGGTGTGGAGGGCTACACCTTC
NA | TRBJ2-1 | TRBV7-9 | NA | CASSPVGGLYNEQFF | TGTGCCAGCAGCCCCGTCGGGGGCCTCTACAATGAGCAGTTCTTC
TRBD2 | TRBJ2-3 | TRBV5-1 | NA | CASSSSGGDTDTQYF | TGCGCCAGCAGCTCGAGCGGGGGGGACACAGATACGCAGTATTTT
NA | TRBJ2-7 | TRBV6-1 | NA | CASSESGYEQYF | TGTGCCAGCAGTGAATCCGGCTACGAGCAGTACTTC
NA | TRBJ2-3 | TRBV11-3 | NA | CASSPRTDTDTQYF | TGTGCCAGCAGCCCTCGGACTGACACAGATACGCAGTATTTT
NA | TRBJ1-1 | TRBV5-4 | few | CASSLVGNEAFF | TGTGCCAGCAGCTTGGTAGGAAACGAAGCTTTCTTT
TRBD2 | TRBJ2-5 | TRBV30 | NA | CAWSDLAGGPETQYF | TGTGCCTGGAGTGATCTAGCGGGGGGGCCGGAGACCCAGTACTTC
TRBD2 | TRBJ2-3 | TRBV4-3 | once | CATGRGTSGGPDTQYF | TGCGCCACGGGCAGGGGGACTAGCGGGGGGCCAGATACGCAGTATTTT
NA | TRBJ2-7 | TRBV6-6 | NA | CASRSNSRLYF | TGTGCCAGCAGATCTAATAGTCGGCTGTACTTC
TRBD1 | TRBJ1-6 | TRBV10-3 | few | CAISESDRENSPLHF | TGTGCCATCAGTGAGTCTGACAGGGAGAATTCACCCCTCCACTTT
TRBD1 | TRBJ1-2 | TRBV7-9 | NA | CASSFDRVGGYTF | TGTGCCAGCAGTTTCGACAGGGTGGGTGGCTACACCTTC
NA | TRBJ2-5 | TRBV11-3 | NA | CASSLNIQETQYF | TGTGCCAGCAGCTTAAATATCCAAGAGACCCAGTACTTC
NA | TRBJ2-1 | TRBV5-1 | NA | CASSLMGDINNEQFF | TGCGCCAGCAGCTTGATGGGGGATATTAACAATGAGCAGTTCTTC
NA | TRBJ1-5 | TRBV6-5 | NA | CASSPGLHQPQHF | TGTGCCAGCAGTCCGGGCTTGCACCAGCCCCAGCATTTT
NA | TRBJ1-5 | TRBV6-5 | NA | CASSYKGNGNQPQHF | TGTGCCAGCAGTTATAAAGGGAATGGCAATCAGCCCCAGCATTTT
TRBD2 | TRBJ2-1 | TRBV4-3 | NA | CASSQVLWTSGGAGRKFF | TGCGCCAGCAGCCAAGTTTTATGGACTAGCGGGGGGGCCGGTCGCAAGTTCTTC
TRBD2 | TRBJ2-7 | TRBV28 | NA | CASTERDSSYEQYF | TGTGCCAGCACCGAGCGGGATAGCTCCTACGAGCAGTACTTC
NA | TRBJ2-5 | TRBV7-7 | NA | CASSLGGVETQYF | TGTGCCAGCAGCCTTGGCGGAGTCGAGACCCAGTACTTC
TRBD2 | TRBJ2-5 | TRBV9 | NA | CASSVATGGGLQETQYF | TGTGCCAGCAGCGTAGCTACGGGCGGGGGGCTACAAGAGACCCAGTACTTC
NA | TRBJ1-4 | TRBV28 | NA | CASSQTGGANEKLFF | TGTGCCAGCAGTCAAACGGGCGGGGCTAATGAAAAACTGTTTTTT